This T cell receptor (beta chain) was captured in a study of T cells in localized non-small cell lung cancer. This CDR3 is built from 14 residues. CDR1 is LNHDA, CDR2 SQIVND, per germline (reference sequence). V shed 3 bases and J shed 5 bases, with 11 bases lying between them. Produced via immunoSEQ multiplex PCR; TCRdb's table is partial and in-frame only. This table holds 45,000 to 65,000 clones, around 82% found once. The receptor was derived from a woman aged 35-70 years with stage II lung adenocarcinoma. The chain uses TRBV19 and TRBJ2-1; D remains ambiguous. Sequences were derived from PBMCs, sampled before any cancer treatment. The CDR3 protein is CASSMVRFHNEQFF. In nucleotides, the CDR3 is TGTGCCAGTAGTATGGTTAGGTTTCACAATGAGCAGTTCTTC.